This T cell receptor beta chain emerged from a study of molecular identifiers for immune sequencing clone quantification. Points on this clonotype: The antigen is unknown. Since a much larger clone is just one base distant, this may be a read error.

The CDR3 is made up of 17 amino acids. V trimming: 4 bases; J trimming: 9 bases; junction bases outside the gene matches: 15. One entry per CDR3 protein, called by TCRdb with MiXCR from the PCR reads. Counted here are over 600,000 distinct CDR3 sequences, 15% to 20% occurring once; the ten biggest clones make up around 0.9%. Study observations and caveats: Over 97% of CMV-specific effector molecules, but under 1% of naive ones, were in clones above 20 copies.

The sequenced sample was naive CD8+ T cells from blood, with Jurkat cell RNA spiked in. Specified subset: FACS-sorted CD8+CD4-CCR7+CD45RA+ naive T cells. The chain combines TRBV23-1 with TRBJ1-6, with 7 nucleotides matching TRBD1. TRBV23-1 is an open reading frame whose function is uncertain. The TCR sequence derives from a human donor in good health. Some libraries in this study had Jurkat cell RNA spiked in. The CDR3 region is CASSRNNRGRGSSPLHF. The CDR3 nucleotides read TGCGCCAGCAGTCGAAACAACAGGGGAAGGGGTAGTTCACCCCTCCACTTT.